This is a list of T cell receptor beta chains from one sample in a study of blood T cells in healthy people across ages. In TCRdb, the 5' RACE reads were re-called with MiXCR into one record per CDR3 protein. The profile shows 780,000 or so distinct CDR3 sequences, 40% to 65% of them singletons. The material sequenced was blood. Receptors were obtained from a man older than 75 in good health. CDR3s leave out the opening cysteine and the closing phenylalanine or tryptophan. Each record gives: D gene, V gene, J gene, CDR3 protein. The D gene is left open where the match is weak.

TRBD1	TRBV28	TRBJ2-1	ASKPGTGAYNEQF
TRBD1	TRBV13	TRBJ2-3	ASSPGTGGAEGHRYAY
NA	TRBV28	TRBJ2-7	ASRGGCEQY
TRBD2	TRBV20-1	TRBJ2-1	SAPRGSGRASYNEQF
NA	TRBV7-3	TRBJ2-5	ASSRVRSETQY
NA	TRBV20-1	TRBJ1-4	SARRGIKTNEKLF
NA	TRBV12-3/TRBV12-4	TRBJ2-7	ASSFQGLRHEQY
TRBD1	TRBV9	TRBJ1-2	ASSVEGTGSYYGYT
NA	TRBV14	TRBJ2-7	ASSRATTYEQY
NA	TRBV7-7	TRBJ2-3	ASSRDSGDTQY
TRBD1	TRBV7-2	TRBJ1-5	ASSPLRDSRNQPQH
NA	TRBV12-3/TRBV12-4	TRBJ2-7	ASSLQFRDQY
NA	TRBV6-4	TRBJ2-7	ASPGQIVSYEQY
NA	TRBV6-5	TRBJ1-4	ASSLWPGGGEKLF
TRBD1	TRBV14	NA	ASSRIPPGTGTVQETQY
TRBD2	TRBV5-1	TRBJ2-5	ASSRELAAHNQETQY
NA	TRBV7-2	TRBJ2-7	ASSPRGTLAPEQY
TRBD2	TRBV29-1	TRBJ2-1	SVDRLALNEQF
NA	TRBV4-2	TRBJ2-1	ASSPQQETYNEQF
NA	TRBV6-1	TRBJ2-3	ASRVRLGTDTQY
NA	TRBV21-1	TRBJ2-1	ASIYGPSYNEQF
TRBD1	TRBV5-5	TRBJ1-1	ASSSGGVNTEAF
TRBD1	TRBV6-6	TRBJ2-1	ASSSRDSGGQF